Listed below are T cell receptor beta chains from one sample, sequenced in a study of blood T cells in healthy people across ages. Using its own MiXCR run on the 5' RACE reads, TCRdb lists one record per CDR3 protein. The data show approximately 1,000,000 distinct CDR3 sequences, with 40% to 45% seen just once and around 18% held by the top ten. The sample comprised blood. The receptors stem from an older woman in good health. Each CDR3 is given with its conserved first and last residue. Each record gives: D gene, J gene, clone size, V gene, CDR3 DNA, CDR3 protein. A D gene is named only where the DNA matches it firmly. Where a row states a size, it is once, few, many or the class of an expanded clone; other rows omit it.

D gene: TRBD2
J gene: TRBJ2-4
clone size: NA
V gene: TRBV27
CDR3 DNA: TGTGCCAGCAGTCACGGACTAGCGGGAGGGAAAAACATTCAGTACTTC
CDR3 protein: CASSHGLAGGKNIQYF

D gene: NA
J gene: TRBJ2-3
clone size: many
V gene: TRBV20-1
CDR3 DNA: TGCAGTGCTAGTAGGGATACGCAGTATTTT
CDR3 protein: CSASRDTQYF

D gene: TRBD2
J gene: TRBJ2-1
clone size: NA
V gene: TRBV28
CDR3 DNA: TGTGCCAGCCAGCGGGAAAGGTCCTACAATGAGCAGTTCTTC
CDR3 protein: CASQRERSYNEQFF

D gene: NA
J gene: TRBJ2-5
clone size: NA
V gene: TRBV7-8
CDR3 DNA: TGTGCCAGCAGCTTTGGAGGGTCGGGGGAGACCCAGTACTTC
CDR3 protein: CASSFGGSGETQYF

D gene: TRBD1
J gene: TRBJ1-5
clone size: NA
V gene: TRBV27
CDR3 DNA: TGTGCCAGCAGGGCGACAGGGGGCAGACAGCCCCAGCATTTT
CDR3 protein: CASRATGGRQPQHF

D gene: NA
J gene: TRBJ2-5
clone size: NA
V gene: TRBV7-8
CDR3 DNA: TGTGCCAGCAGCTACGCCCGAGGGATACGGACCCAGTACTTC
CDR3 protein: CASSYARGIRTQYF

D gene: TRBD1
J gene: TRBJ2-3
clone size: few
V gene: TRBV12-3/TRBV12-4
CDR3 DNA: TGTGCCAGCAGTTTCGGGACAGGGTTTGTAACAGATACGCAGTATTTT
CDR3 protein: CASSFGTGFVTDTQYF

D gene: NA
J gene: TRBJ2-7
clone size: NA
V gene: TRBV6-2/TRBV6-3
CDR3 DNA: TGTGCCAGCAGTTACTCGAGTTTAGCCGTGGGGTACGAGCAGTACTTC
CDR3 protein: CASSYSSLAVGYEQYF

D gene: NA
J gene: TRBJ1-5
clone size: few
V gene: TRBV2
CDR3 DNA: TGTGCCAGCAGTGTACAGGGAAGCAATCAGCCCCAGCATTTT
CDR3 protein: CASSVQGSNQPQHF

D gene: NA
J gene: TRBJ2-1
clone size: NA
V gene: TRBV10-3
CDR3 DNA: TGTGCCATCGGACTTGCTTCCGAATCCTACAATGAGCAGTTCTTC
CDR3 protein: CAIGLASESYNEQFF

D gene: TRBD2
J gene: TRBJ2-1
clone size: many
V gene: TRBV13
CDR3 DNA: TGTGCCAGCAGCTTAACGACTAGCGGGAGGACGGGTGAGCAGTTCTTC
CDR3 protein: CASSLTTSGRTGEQFF

D gene: TRBD2
J gene: TRBJ2-3
clone size: NA
V gene: TRBV10-3
CDR3 DNA: TGTGCCATCAGTGAGTCGGGGTGGGAGGGCCACTTGGCAGATACGCAGTATTTT
CDR3 protein: CAISESGWEGHLADTQYF

D gene: TRBD2
J gene: TRBJ2-3
clone size: few
V gene: TRBV9
CDR3 DNA: TGTGCCAGCAGCGTAGCGACTAGCGGGGTCACAGATACGCAGTATTTT
CDR3 protein: CASSVATSGVTDTQYF

D gene: TRBD2
J gene: TRBJ2-1
clone size: NA
V gene: TRBV4-2
CDR3 DNA: TGTGCCAGCAGCCAACGACTAGCGGGAGTTGATTATGAGCAGTTCTTC
CDR3 protein: CASSQRLAGVDYEQFF